This TCR beta chain was profiled in a study of blood T cells in healthy people across ages. A sample-barcoded 5' primer and a J-beta primer mix were used in a second PCR of roughly 7 to 12 cycles. Every single cDNA molecule received a tag from a template-switch adaptor with 12 random nucleotides. TCRdb reprocessed the 5' RACE reads via MiXCR and lists one record per CDR3 protein. The sample comprises about 1.4 million distinct CDR3 sequences, around 55% of which are singletons, and 6.7% rests with the top ten. Study observations and caveats: The study regarded diversity estimates from one million T cells as underestimates.

V dropped 2 bases and J dropped 2 bases, with 5 bases sitting between them. This CDR3 region has 13 residues. There are a few counts of this clonotype. What it binds is not known. Source material: blood. The clonotype was recovered from a man aged 18 to 29 in good health. The genes are TRBV12-3 or TRBV12-4 and TRBJ2-3; no clear D. The DNA for the CDR3 is TGTGCCAGCAGTTTATTCCTCACAGATACGCAGTATTTT. This encodes CASSLFLTDTQYF.